The 20 T cell receptor beta chains reported below all come from one sample, sequenced in a study of control samples from healthy donors and cancer patients. Clones were sequenced by immunoSEQ multiplex PCR, and TCRdb holds only the in-frame ones, with some missing. The sample holds 100,000 to 150,000 clones, about nine tenths seen once. Sequenced material: blood. The origin of the receptors is a man in his forties in good health.

The chain links TRBV19 to TRBJ1-1, with 7 bases aligning to TRBD1. This CDR3 is built from 12 residues. V lost 6 bases to trimming and J lost 12 bases; unmatched junction nucleotides: 10. Germline V gene sequence: CDR1 LNHDA, CDR2 SQIVND (reference sequence). This CDR3 reads CASRFRQGWTFF. CDR3 DNA sequence: TGTGCCAGTAGATTTCGACAGGGTTGGACTTTCTTT.

The J gene is TRBJ2-1, the V gene TRBV19; D not certain. V lost 1 base, J lost 9 bases, and 10 bases lay in between. This CDR3 is built from 13 residues. CDR1 LNHDA and CDR2 SQIVND come from the germline V gene (reference sequence). CDR3: CASSIGEASEQFF. The DNA of the CDR3 is TGTGCCAGTAGTATAGGAGAAGCGAGTGAGCAGTTCTTC.

This chain connects TRBV6-2 or TRBV6-3 to TRBJ2-5; D gene unclear. V lost 0 bases to trimming and J lost 1 base, with 9 bases between them. Per the germline V gene, CDR1 is MNHEY and CDR2 is SVGEGT. The length of the CDR3 is 15 residues. The CDR3 DNA reads TGTGCCAGCAGTTACTCAGGGATCTCCCAAGAGACCCAGTACTTC. This sequence encodes CASSYSGISQETQYF.

The chain combines TRBV5-6 with TRBJ2-5; 11 nucleotides align to TRBD2. Germline CDR1 and CDR2: SGHDT and YYEEEE. This CDR3 has 15 amino acids. The V gene end was trimmed by 6 bases and the J gene end by 0 bases; junction bases not matched to a gene: 4. The CDR3 sequence is CASTWTSGYQETQYF. CDR3 in DNA: TGTGCCAGCACCTGGACTAGCGGGTACCAAGAGACCCAGTACTTC.

The genes are TRBV7-9 and TRBJ2-3, with D tentatively TRBD2 (7 bases). V shed 5 bases and J shed 3 bases, with 18 bases lying between them. The CDR3 is 16 amino acids. Germline assignment: CDR1 SEHNR and CDR2 FQNEAQ (reference sequence). As DNA, the CDR3 is TGTGCCAGCAGCCCACCGACGGGGGGCGGGACAGATACGCAGTATTTT. Translating it yields CASSPPTGGGTDTQYF.

The V and J genes are TRBV23-1 and TRBJ2-5; TRBD2 matches 9 bases. TRBV23-1 falls under the ORF class, with uncertain function. The CDR3 length is 17 residues. V was pared by 3 bases and J by 3 bases, with 11 bases of the junction left unmatched. CDR3 in DNA: TGCGCCAGCAGTCATCAAGAGCGGGGGGTGGAAAAAGAGACCCAGTACTTC. The encoded protein is CASSHQERGVEKETQYF.

This clone was found once. V gene TRBV6-5 combines with J gene TRBJ2-7; the D is unclear. Trimming cost V 6 bases and J 1 base, with 4 bases left between them. The CDR3 is 11 residues long. CDR1 is MNHEY and CDR2 is SVGAGI in the germline V gene. DNA for the CDR3: TGTGCCAGCAGCTTTTCCTACGAGCAGTACTTC. Its translation is CASSFSYEQYF.

This chain uses TRBV6-6 with TRBJ1-5, with D possibly TRBD1 on 6 matching bases. V gave up 6 bases and J gave up 2 bases, with 14 bases separating them. Germline-derived CDR1 and CDR2 are MNHNY and SVGAGI (reference sequence). This CDR3 has 15 amino acids. The chain's CDR3 is CASSPSRTGNQPQHF. CDR3 DNA: TGTGCCAGCAGCCCGTCAAGGACAGGCAATCAGCCCCAGCATTTT.

This rearrangement joins TRBV3-1 (or the pseudogene TRBV3-2) to TRBJ2-7; unclear D gene. The CDR3 runs to 13 residues. Trimming removed 5 bases from V and 1 base from J, with 9 bases in between. Germline CDR1 LGHDT, CDR2 YNNKEL (reference sequence). The chain's CDR3 is CASSFFTSYEQYF. In DNA form, the CDR3 reads TGTGCCAGCAGCTTCTTCACATCCTACGAGCAGTACTTC.

The chain joins TRBV19 to TRBJ1-1; 7 bases line up with TRBD1. Germline CDR1 reads LNHDA; CDR2 reads SQIVND (reference sequence). This CDR3 region has 13 residues. V was pared by 9 bases and J by 1 base, with 5 bases of the junction left unmatched. The CDR3 bases are TGTGCCAGCCGCCGGGACAGGAACACTGAAGCTTTCTTT. Its translation: CASRRDRNTEAFF.

The chain couples TRBV6-1 to TRBJ2-7; D is ambiguous. Per germline, CDR1 MNHNS and CDR2 SASEGT. V gave up 2 bases and J gave up 0 bases, with 14 bases separating them. This CDR3 has 16 residues. The DNA of the CDR3 is TGTGCCAGCAGTGAAAGTCCAGGAAGATTCTCCTACGAGCAGTACTTC. It codes for CASSESPGRFSYEQYF.

This clone was seen a handful of times. The genes are TRBV6-5 and TRBJ1-2; the D is unclear. The germline V gene has CDR1 MNHEY and CDR2 SVGAGI. The V end was cut by 6 bases, the J end by 5 bases, with 10 bases between. This CDR3 is 12 amino acids long. The DNA for the CDR3 is TGTGCCAGCAGCGACACCCGTTATGGCTACACCTTC. Its protein product is CASSDTRYGYTF.

The chain couples TRBV7-2 to TRBJ1-5; TRBD1 matches 11 bases. The V segment lost 5 bases and the J segment 4 bases; nucleotides outside the gene matches: 10. The CDR3 extends over 17 amino acids. Germline V gene sequence: CDR1 SGHTA, CDR2 FQGNSA. CDR3 nucleotide sequence: TGTGCCAGCAGCGCGAAGGAAGGGACAGGGGGGAATCAGCCCCAGCATTTT. Translated, it gives CASSAKEGTGGNQPQHF.

The chain joins TRBV4-1 to TRBJ1-5, with D possibly TRBD1 on 6 matching bases. The CDR3 consists of 15 residues. The germline V gene encodes CDR1 MGHRA and CDR2 YSYEKL. Between the trimmed V and J ends, which lost 0 bases and 6 bases, there was a span of 12 bases. The CDR3 region has the DNA TGCGCCAGCAGCCAAGACGAGGCAGGGGCTCAGCCCCAGCATTTT. Encoded protein: CASSQDEAGAQPQHF.

The rearrangement links TRBV18 to TRBJ1-2; 7 positions agree with TRBD1. Germline loops: CDR1 KGHSH, CDR2 LQKENI. The CDR3 contains 13 residues. Trimming cost V 2 bases and J 8 bases; bases outside gene matches: 5. CDR3 region: CASSPTGTAGYTF. The CDR3 DNA follows: TGTGCCAGCTCACCAACCGGGACAGCAGGCTACACCTTC.

This clone was counted a single time. The rearrangement joins TRBV30 to TRBJ1-1; 9 bases agree with TRBD1. The CDR3 totals 14 residues. The V and J ends lost 1 base and 7 bases, in that order; junction bases with no gene match: 7. The germline V gene encodes CDR1 GTSNPN and CDR2 SVGIG (reference sequence). The CDR3 DNA sequence: TGTGCCTGGAGTGCCGGGACAGGGCTCGGTGAAGCTTTCTTT. It translates to CAWSAGTGLGEAFF.

The genes are TRBV4-3 and TRBJ2-2; 9 bases are shared with TRBD1. The CDR3 totals 16 residues. V gave up 4 bases and J gave up 8 bases; unmatched junction bases: 11. Per the germline V gene, CDR1 is LGHNA and CDR2 is YSLEER. The CDR3 loop reads CASSRKTGTGHGELFF. The CDR3 DNA is TGCGCCAGCAGCCGTAAAACCGGGACAGGGCATGGGGAGCTGTTTTTT.

This rearrangement joins TRBV6-5 to TRBJ1-1; a possible D gene is TRBD1 (5 bases). V lost 6 bases and J 8 bases, leaving 7 bases between the germline ends. Germline loops: CDR1 MNHEY, CDR2 SVGAGI. The CDR3 extends over 10 amino acids. In nucleotides, the CDR3 is TGTGCCAGCAGCAGGGTAGAAGCTTTCTTT. Residues: CASSRVEAFF.

A word on this clone: In the same sample, other DNA sequences code for this CDR3. The CDR3 coding sequence is TGTGCCAGCAATCCGGGGGGAGCGGGGGCCAACGTCCTGACTTTC. Translated, it gives CASNPGGAGANVLTF. The V call is TRBV7-9, the J call TRBJ2-6; TRBD2 agrees at 7 bases. The CDR3 extends over 15 amino acids. J lost 4 bases, V lost 7 bases, and 7 bases had no gene match. Germline-derived CDR1 and CDR2 are SEHNR and FQNEAQ (reference sequence). Looking up the rest from reference TRBV7-9 and TRBJ2-6 gives the full variable domain: DTGVSQNPRHKITKRGQNVTFRCDPISEHNRLYWYRQTLGQGPEFLTYFQNEAQLEKSRLLSDRFSAERPKGSFSTLEIQRTEQGDSAMYLCASNPGGAGANVLTFGAGSRLTVL.

The rearrangement joins TRBV14 to TRBJ1-2; D not certain. The CDR3 totals 14 residues. Germline assignment: CDR1 SGHDN and CDR2 FVKESK. V was cut by 1 base and J by 6 bases, with 12 bases left in between. CDR3 DNA: TGTGCCAGCAGCCAAGTGCGGTACCGGGATGGCTACACCTTC. Amino acids: CASSQVRYRDGYTF.